Here is one T cell receptor beta chain with its context. TCRdb re-called the 5' RACE reads with MiXCR, one entry per CDR3 protein. The repertoire holds about 690,000 distinct CDR3 sequences, with approximately 6% as singletons. This specimen belongs to a study of identical twins. The sequencing sample was made of naive T cells sorted from blood. The source is a man between 18 and 29 years old in good health.

The CDR3 is CASSPHPDPEQFF. The CDR3 DNA reads TGTGCCAGCAGCCCTCATCCGGACCCCGAGCAGTTCTTC. The chain couples TRBV7-9 to TRBJ2-1; D is unclear. The CDR3 runs 13 residues. CDR1 is SEHNR and CDR2 is FQNEAQ in the germline V gene (reference sequence). Deletions cut 5 bases from V and 10 bases from J, with 15 bases between.